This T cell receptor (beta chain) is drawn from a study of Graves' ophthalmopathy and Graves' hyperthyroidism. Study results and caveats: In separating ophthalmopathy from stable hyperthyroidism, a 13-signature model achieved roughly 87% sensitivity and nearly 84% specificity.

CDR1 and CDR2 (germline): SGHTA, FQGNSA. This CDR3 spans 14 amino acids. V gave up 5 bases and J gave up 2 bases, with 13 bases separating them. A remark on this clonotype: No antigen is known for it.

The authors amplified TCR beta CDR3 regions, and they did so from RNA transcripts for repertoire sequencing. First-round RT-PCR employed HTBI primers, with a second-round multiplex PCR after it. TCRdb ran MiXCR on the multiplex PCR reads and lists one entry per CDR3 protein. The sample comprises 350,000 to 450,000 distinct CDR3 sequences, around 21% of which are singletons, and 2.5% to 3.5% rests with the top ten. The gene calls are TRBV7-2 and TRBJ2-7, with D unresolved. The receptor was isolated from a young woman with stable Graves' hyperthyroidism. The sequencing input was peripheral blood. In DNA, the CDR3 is TGTGCCAGCAGCCCTCAAACGGGTCCCTACGAGCAGTACTTC. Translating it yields CASSPQTGPYEQYF.